The present T cell receptor (beta chain) was sequenced within a study of blood T cells in healthy people across ages. A J-beta primer mix and a sample-barcoded 5' primer were used in a second PCR of roughly 7 to 12 cycles. TCRdb re-called the 5' RACE reads with MiXCR, one entry per CDR3 protein. The data show about 680,000 distinct CDR3 sequences, with around 45% seen just once and under 35% held by the top ten. The source material was blood. The TCR was taken from a woman in her sixties or seventies in good health.

The DNA of the CDR3 is TGCAGCGTTGAGGTGGGGGCGGGACTCCTATATGGCTACACCTTC. It specifies CSVEVGAGLLYGYTF. V usage is TRBV29-1 and J usage is TRBJ1-2; TRBD1 might be the D (6 bases). This CDR3 is 15 amino acids long. The germline gives CDR1 SQVTM, CDR2 ANQGSEA. V lost 3 bases, J lost 5 bases, and 19 bases lay in between.